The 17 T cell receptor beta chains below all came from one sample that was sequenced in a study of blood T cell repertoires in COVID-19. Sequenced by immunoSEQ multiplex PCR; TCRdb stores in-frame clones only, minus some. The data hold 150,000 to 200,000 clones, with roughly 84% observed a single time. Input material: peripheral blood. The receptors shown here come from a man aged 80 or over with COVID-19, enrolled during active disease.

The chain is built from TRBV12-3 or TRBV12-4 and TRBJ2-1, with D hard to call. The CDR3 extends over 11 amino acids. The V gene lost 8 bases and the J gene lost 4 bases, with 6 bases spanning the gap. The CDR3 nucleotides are TGTGCCAGCGCAGAATACAATGAGCAGTTCTTC. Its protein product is CASAEYNEQFF.

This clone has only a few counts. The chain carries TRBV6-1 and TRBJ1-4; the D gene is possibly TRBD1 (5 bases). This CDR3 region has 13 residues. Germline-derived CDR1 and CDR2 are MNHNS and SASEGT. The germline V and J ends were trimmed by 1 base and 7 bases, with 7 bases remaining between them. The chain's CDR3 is CASSEGQIEKLFF. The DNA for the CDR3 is TGTGCCAGCAGTGAAGGACAGATTGAAAAACTGTTTTTT.

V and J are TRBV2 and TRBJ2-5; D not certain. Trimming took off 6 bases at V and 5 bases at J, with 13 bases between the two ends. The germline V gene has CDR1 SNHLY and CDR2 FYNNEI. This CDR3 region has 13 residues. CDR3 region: CASRKSPAETQYF. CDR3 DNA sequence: TGTGCCAGCAGGAAGAGCCCTGCCGAGACCCAGTACTTC.

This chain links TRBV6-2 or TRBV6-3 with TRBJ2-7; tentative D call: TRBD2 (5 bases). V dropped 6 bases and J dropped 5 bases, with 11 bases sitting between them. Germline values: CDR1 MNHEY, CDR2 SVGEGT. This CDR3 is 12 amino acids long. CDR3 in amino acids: CASSNEGHEQYF. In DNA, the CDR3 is TGTGCCAGCAGCAACGAGGGTCACGAGCAGTACTTC.

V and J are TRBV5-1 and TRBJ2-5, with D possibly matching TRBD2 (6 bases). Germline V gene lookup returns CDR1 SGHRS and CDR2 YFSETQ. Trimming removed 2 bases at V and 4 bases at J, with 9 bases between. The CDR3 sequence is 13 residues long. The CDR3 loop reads CASSLEGGETQYF. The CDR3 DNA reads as TGCGCCAGCAGCTTAGAGGGAGGAGAGACCCAGTACTTC.

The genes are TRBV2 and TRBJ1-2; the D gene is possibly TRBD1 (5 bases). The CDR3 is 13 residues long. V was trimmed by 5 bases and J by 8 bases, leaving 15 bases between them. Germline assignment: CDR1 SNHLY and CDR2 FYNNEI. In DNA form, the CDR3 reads TGTGCCAGCAGTCTCGGACAAGGCTGGGGCTACACCTTC. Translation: CASSLGQGWGYTF.

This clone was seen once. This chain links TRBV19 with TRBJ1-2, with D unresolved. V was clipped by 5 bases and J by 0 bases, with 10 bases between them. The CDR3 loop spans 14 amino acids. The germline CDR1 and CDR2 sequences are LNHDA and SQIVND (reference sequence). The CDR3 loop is CASSHQRTNYGYTF. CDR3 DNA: TGTGCCAGTAGTCATCAGCGAACTAACTATGGCTACACCTTC.

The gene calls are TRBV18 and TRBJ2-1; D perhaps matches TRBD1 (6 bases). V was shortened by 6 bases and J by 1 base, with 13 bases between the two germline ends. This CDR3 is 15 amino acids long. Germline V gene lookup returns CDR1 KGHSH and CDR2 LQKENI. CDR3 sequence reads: CASSGTGRSYNEQFF. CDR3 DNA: TGTGCCAGCTCCGGAACAGGGAGATCCTACAATGAGCAGTTCTTC.

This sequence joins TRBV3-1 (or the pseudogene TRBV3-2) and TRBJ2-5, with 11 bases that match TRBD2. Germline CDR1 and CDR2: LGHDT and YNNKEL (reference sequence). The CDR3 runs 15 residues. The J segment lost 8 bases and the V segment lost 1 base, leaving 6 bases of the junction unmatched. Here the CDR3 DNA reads TGTGCCAGCAGCCAAGGAGGGACTAGCGGTGATACCCAGTACTTC. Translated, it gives CASSQGGTSGDTQYF.

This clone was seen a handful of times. The CDR3 reads CASSLMGRRAAHEQYF. The CDR3 DNA is TGTGCCAGCAGTTTAATGGGGCGTAGGGCAGCGCACGAGCAGTACTTC. The rearrangement links TRBV28 to TRBJ2-7; possible D gene TRBD1, 5 bases. There are 16 residues in the CDR3. Per the germline V gene, CDR1 is MDHEN and CDR2 is SYDVKM. V was cut by 2 bases and J by 5 bases, with 19 bases left in between.

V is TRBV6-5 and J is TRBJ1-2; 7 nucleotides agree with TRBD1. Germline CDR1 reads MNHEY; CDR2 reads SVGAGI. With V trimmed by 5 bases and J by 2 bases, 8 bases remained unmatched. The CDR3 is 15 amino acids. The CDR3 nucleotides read TGTGCCAGCAGTAAAAAGGGACAGAAAAACTATGGCTACACCTTC. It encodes CASSKKGQKNYGYTF.

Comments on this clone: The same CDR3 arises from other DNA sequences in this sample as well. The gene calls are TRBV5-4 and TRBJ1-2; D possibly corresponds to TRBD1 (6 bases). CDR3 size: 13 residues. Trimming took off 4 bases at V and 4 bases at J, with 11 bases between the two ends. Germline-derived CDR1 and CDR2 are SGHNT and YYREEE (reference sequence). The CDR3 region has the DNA TGTGCCAGCAGCCCGGGGGGCTCCTATGGCTACACCTTC. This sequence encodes CASSPGGSYGYTF.

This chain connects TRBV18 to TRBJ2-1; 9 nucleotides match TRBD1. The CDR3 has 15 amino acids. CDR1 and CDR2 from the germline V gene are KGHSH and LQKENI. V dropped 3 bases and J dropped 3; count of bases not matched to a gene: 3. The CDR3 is CASSPPGQGYNEQFF. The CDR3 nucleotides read TGTGCCAGCTCACCCCCGGGACAGGGCTACAATGAGCAGTTCTTC.

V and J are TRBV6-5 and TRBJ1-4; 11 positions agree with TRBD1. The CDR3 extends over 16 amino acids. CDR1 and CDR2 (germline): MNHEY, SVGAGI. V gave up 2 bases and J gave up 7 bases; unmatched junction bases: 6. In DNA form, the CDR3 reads TGTGCCAGCAGTTACGCCGGGACAGGGGGTTTTGAAAAACTGTTTTTT. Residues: CASSYAGTGGFEKLFF.

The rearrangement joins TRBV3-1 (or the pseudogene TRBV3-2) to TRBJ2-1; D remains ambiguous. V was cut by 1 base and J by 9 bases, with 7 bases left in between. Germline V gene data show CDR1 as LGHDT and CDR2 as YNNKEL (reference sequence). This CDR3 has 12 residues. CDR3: CASSQGTGEQFF. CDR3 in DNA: TGTGCCAGCAGCCAAGGAACGGGTGAGCAGTTCTTC.

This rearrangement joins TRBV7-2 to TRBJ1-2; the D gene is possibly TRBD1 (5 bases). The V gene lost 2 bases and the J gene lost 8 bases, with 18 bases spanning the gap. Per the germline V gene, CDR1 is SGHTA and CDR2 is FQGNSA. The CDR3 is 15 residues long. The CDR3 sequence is CASSLRSGKGEGYTF. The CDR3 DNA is TGTGCCAGCAGCTTAAGGTCAGGGAAAGGTGAAGGCTACACCTTC.

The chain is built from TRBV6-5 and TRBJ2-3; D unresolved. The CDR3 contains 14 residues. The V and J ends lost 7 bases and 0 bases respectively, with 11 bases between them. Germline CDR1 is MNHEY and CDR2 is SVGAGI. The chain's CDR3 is CASMSAVSTDTQYF. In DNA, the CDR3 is TGTGCCAGCATGTCGGCGGTTAGCACAGATACGCAGTATTTT.